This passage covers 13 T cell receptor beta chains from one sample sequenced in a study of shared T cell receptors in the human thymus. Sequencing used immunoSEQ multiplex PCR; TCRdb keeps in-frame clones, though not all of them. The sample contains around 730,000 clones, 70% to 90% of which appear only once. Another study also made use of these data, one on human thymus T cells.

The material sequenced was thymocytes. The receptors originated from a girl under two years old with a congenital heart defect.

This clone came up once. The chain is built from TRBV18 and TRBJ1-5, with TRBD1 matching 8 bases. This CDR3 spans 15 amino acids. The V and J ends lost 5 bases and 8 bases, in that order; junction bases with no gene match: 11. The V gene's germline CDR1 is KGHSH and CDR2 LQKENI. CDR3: CASSDQGAIHEPQHF. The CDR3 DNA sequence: TGTGCCAGCTCAGATCAGGGGGCTATACATGAGCCCCAGCATTTT.

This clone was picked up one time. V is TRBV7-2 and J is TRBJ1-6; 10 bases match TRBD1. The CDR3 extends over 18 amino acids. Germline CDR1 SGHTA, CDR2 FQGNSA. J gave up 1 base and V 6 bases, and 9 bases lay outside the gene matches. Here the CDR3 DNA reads TGTGCCAGCAGTATGGACAGGGGGGGATTGTCCTATAATTCACCCCTCCACTTT. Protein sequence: CASSMDRGGLSYNSPLHF.

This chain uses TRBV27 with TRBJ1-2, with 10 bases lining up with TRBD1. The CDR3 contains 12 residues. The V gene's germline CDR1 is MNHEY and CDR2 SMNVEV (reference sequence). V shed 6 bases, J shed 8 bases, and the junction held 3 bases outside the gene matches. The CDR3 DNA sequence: TGTGCCAGCAGAGGGACAGGGGTAGGCTACACCTTC. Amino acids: CASRGTGVGYTF.

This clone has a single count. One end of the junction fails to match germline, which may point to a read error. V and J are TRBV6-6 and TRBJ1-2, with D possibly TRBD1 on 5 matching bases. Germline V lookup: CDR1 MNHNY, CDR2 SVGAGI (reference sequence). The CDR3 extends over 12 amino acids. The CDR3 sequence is CASSYSAGYDAF. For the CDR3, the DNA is TGTGCCAGCAGTTACTCGGCAGGGTATGACGCCTTC.

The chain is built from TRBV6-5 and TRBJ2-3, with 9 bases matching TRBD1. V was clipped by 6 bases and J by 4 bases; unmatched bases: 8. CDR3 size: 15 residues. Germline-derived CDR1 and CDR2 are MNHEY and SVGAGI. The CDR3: CASRWGDREADTQYF. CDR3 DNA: TGTGCCAGCAGGTGGGGGGACAGGGAGGCAGATACGCAGTATTTT.

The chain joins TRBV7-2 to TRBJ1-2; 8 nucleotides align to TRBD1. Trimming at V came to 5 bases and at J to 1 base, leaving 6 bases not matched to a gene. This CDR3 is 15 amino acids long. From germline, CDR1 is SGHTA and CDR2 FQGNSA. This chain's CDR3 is CASSLPGQDNYGYTF. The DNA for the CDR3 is TGTGCCAGCAGCCTACCGGGACAGGATAACTATGGCTACACCTTC.

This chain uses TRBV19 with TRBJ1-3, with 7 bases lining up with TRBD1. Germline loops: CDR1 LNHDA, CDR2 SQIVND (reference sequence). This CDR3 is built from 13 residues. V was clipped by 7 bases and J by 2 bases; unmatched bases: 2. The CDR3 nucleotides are TGTGCCAGTACCAGGGGGGCTGGAAACACCATATATTTT. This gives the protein CASTRGAGNTIYF.

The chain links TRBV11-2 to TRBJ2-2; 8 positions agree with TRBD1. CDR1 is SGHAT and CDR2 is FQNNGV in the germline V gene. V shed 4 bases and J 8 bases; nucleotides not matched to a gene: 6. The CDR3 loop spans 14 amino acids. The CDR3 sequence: CASSSPGGAGELFF. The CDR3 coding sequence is TGTGCCAGCAGCTCCCCAGGGGGCGCAGGGGAGCTGTTTTTT.

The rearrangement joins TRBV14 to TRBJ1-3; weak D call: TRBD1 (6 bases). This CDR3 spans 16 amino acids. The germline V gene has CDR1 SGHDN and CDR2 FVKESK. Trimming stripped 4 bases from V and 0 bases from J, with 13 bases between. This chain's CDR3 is CASSLQGQFSGNTIYF. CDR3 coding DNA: TGTGCCAGCAGCCTACAGGGTCAATTCTCTGGAAACACCATATATTTT.

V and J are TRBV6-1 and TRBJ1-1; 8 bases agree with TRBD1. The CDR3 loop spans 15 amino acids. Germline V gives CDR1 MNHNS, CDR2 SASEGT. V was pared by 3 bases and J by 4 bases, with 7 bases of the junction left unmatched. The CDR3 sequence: CASSDLTGERTEAFF. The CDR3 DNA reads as TGTGCCAGCAGTGACCTGACAGGGGAGCGCACTGAAGCTTTCTTT.

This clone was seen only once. The CDR3 nucleotides are TGTGCCAGCAGCTCCAGCCGGGCGGGGGGGCCTTTATACGAGCAGTACTTC. Translated: CASSSSRAGGPLYEQYF. J is TRBJ2-7 and V is TRBV7-9; 9 bases line up with TRBD2. V shed 4 bases, J shed 4 bases, and the junction held 14 bases outside the gene matches. CDR3 length equals 17 residues. Looked up from germline, CDR1 is SEHNR and CDR2 is FQNEAQ (reference sequence).

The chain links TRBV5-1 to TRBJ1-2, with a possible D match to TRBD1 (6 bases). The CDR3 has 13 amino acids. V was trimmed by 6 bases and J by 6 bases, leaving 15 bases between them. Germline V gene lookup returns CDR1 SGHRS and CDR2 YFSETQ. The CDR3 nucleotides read TGCGCCAGCAATGGACTCAGGGGAAATGGCTACACCTTC. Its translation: CASNGLRGNGYTF.

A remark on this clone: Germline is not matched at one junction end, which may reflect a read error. For the CDR3, the DNA is TGTGCTAGCAGCCCGCGGACAGGGGAGAGAGAGACCCAGTACTTC. Translation: CASSPRTGERETQYF. The gene calls are TRBV7-7 and TRBJ2-5; 9 bases are a match to TRBD1. Germline-derived CDR1 and CDR2 are SSHAT and FNYEAQ (reference sequence). This CDR3 contains 15 residues.